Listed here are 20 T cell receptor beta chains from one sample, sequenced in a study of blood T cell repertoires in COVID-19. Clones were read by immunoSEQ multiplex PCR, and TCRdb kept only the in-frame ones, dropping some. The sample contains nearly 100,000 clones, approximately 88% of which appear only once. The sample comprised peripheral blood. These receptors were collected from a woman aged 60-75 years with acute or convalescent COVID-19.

The CDR3 is CASSSGTGRDEQYF. CDR3 nucleotides: TGCGCCAGCAGCTCCGGGACAGGGCGCGACGAGCAGTACTTC. The chain recombines TRBV5-1 with TRBJ2-7, with 9 bases lining up with TRBD1. The CDR3 contains 14 residues. V trimming: 3 bases; J trimming: 5 bases; junction bases outside the gene matches: 6. The germline CDR1 and CDR2 sequences are SGHRS and YFSETQ.

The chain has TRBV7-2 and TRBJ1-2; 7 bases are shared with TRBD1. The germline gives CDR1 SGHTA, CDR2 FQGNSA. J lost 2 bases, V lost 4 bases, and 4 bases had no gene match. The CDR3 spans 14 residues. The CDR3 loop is CASSSPTGNYGYTF. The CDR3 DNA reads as TGTGCCAGCAGCTCCCCGACAGGGAACTATGGCTACACCTTC.

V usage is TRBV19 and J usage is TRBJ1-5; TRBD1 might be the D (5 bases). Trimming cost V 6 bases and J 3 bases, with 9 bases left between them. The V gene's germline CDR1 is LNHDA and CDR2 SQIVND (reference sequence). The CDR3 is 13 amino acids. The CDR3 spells CASRDKYNQPQHF. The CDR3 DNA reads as TGTGCCAGTAGGGACAAATACAATCAGCCCCAGCATTTT.

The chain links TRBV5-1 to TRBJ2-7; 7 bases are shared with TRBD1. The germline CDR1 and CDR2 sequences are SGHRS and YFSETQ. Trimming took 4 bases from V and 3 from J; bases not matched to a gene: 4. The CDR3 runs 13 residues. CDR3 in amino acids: CASSQTGFYEQYF. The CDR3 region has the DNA TGCGCCAGCAGCCAGACAGGGTTCTACGAGCAGTACTTC. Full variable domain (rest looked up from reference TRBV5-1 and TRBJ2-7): KAGVTQTPRYLIKTRGQQVTLSCSPISGHRSVSWYQQTPGQGLQFLFEYFSETQRNKGNFPGRFSGRQFSNSRSEMNVSTLELGDSALYLCASSQTGFYEQYFGPGTRLTVT.

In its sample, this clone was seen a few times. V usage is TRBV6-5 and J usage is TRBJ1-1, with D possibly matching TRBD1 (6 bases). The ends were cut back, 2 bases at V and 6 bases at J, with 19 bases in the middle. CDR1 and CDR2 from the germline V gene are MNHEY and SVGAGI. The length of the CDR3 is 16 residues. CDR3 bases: TGTGCCAGCAGTTACGCCCCCGTTGGCAGGGGCTCTGAAGCTTTCTTT. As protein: CASSYAPVGRGSEAFF.

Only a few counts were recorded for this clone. The CDR3 DNA reads TGTGCCAGCAGTGACGGGACAGGGACTTCTGGAAACACCATATATTTT. Protein sequence: CASSDGTGTSGNTIYF. This chain joins TRBV6-4 and TRBJ1-3; 9 positions match TRBD1. The ends lost 2 bases at V and 1 base at J; junction bases unmatched: 3. CDR3 size: 16 residues. Looked up from germline, CDR1 is MRHNA and CDR2 is SNTAGT.

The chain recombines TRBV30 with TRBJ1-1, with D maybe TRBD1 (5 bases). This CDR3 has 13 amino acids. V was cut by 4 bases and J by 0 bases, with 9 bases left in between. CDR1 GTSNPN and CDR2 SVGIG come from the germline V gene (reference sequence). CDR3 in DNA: TGTGCCTGGACCGGGACTATGAACACTGAAGCTTTCTTT. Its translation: CAWTGTMNTEAFF.

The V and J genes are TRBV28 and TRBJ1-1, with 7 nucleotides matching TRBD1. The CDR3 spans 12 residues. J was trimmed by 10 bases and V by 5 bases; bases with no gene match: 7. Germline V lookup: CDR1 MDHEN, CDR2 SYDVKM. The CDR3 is CASSLIRQGAFF. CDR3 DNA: TGTGCCAGCAGTCTTATCCGACAGGGAGCTTTCTTT.

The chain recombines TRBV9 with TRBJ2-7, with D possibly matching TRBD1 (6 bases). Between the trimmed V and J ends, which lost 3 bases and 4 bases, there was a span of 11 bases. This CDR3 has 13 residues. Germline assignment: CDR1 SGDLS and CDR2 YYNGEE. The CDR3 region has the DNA TGTGCCAGCAGCGGGGACAACCCTTACGAGCAGTACTTC. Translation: CASSGDNPYEQYF.

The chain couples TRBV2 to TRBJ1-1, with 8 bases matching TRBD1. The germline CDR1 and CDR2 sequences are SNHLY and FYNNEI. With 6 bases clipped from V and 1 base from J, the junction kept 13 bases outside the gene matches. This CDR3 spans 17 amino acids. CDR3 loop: CASSRDRRPDWNTEAFF. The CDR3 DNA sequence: TGTGCCAGCAGCCGGGACAGGCGACCTGACTGGAACACTGAAGCTTTCTTT.

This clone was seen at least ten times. CDR3 sequence reads: CASSLRRDRSGYTF. The CDR3 region has the DNA TGTGCCAGCAGCTTACGGAGGGATAGGAGTGGCTACACCTTC. The chain combines TRBV11-3 with TRBJ1-2, with D unresolved. Trimming removed 2 bases at V and 7 bases at J, with 14 bases between. Germline CDR1 is SGHNT and CDR2 is YENEEA. The length of the CDR3 is 14 residues.

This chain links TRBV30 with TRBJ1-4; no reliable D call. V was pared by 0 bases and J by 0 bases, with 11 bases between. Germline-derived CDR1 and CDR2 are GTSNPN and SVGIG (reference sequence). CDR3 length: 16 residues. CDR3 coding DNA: TGTGCCTGGAGTGTACGTCAGATTGCAACTAATGAAAAACTGTTTTTT. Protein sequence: CAWSVRQIATNEKLFF. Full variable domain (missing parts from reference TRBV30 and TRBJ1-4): SQTIHQWPATLVQPVGSPLSLECTVEGTSNPNLYWYRQAAGRGLQLLFYSVGIGQISSEVPQNLSASRPQDRQFILSSKKLLLSDSGFYLCAWSVRQIATNEKLFFGSGTQLSVL.

In DNA, the CDR3 is TGTGCCAGCGCAGGGTTAGATGGCTACACCTTC. This codes for CASAGLDGYTF. The V call is TRBV28, the J call TRBJ1-2; TRBD1 is a possible D gene (5 bases). From germline, CDR1 is MDHEN and CDR2 SYDVKM. The CDR3 runs 11 residues. The germline V and J ends were trimmed by 8 bases and 6 bases, with 10 bases remaining between them.

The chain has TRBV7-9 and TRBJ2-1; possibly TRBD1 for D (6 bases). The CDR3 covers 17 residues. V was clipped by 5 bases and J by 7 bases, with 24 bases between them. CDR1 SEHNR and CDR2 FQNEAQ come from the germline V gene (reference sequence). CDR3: CASSRGTLRGRINEQFF. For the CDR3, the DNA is TGTGCCAGCAGCCGTGGGACACTTAGGGGTAGGATTAATGAGCAGTTCTTC. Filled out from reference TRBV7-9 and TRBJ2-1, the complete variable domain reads DTGVSQNPRHKITKRGQNVTFRCDPISEHNRLYWYRQTLGQGPEFLTYFQNEAQLEKSRLLSDRFSAERPKGSFSTLEIQRTEQGDSAMYLCASSRGTLRGRINEQFFGPGTRLTVL.

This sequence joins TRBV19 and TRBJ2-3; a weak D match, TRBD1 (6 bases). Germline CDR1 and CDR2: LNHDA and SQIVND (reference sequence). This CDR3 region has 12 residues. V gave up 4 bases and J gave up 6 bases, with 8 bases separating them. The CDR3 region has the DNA TGTGCCAGTAGTACCCAGGGGGATACGCAGTATTTT. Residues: CASSTQGDTQYF.

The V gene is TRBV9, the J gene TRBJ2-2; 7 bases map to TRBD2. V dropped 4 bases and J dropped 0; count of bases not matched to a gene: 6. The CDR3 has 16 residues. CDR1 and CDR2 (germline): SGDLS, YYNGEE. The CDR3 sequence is CASSPFTSANTGELFF. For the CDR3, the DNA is TGTGCCAGCAGCCCCTTTACTAGCGCGAACACCGGGGAGCTGTTTTTT.

CDR3 coding DNA: TGTGCCAGCAGTTACCGTACTAATGAAAAACTGTTTTTT. Translating gives CASSYRTNEKLFF. The chain recombines TRBV6-6 with TRBJ1-4; D is undetermined. This CDR3 spans 13 amino acids. Trimming left V 2 bases short and J 2 bases short, with 3 bases between. The germline V gene encodes CDR1 MNHNY and CDR2 SVGAGI (reference sequence).

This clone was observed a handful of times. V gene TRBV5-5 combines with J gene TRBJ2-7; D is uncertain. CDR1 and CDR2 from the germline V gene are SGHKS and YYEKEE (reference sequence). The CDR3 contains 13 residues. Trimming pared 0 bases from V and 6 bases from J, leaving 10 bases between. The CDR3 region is CASSLDAAGEQYF. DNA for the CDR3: TGTGCCAGCAGCTTGGATGCGGCCGGCGAGCAGTACTTC. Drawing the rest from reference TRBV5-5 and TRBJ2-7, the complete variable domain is DAGVTQSPTHLIKTRGQQVTLRCSPISGHKSVSWYQQVLGQGPQFIFQYYEKEERGRGNFPDRFSARQFPNYSSELNVNALLLGDSALYLCASSLDAAGEQYFGPGTRLTVT.

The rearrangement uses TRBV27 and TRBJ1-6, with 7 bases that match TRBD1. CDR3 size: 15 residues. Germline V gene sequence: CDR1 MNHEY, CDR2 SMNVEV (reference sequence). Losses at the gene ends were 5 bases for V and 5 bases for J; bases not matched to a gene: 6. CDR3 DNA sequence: TGTGCCAGCAGTCTAGCGGGACAGAATAATTCACCCCTCCACTTT. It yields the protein CASSLAGQNNSPLHF.

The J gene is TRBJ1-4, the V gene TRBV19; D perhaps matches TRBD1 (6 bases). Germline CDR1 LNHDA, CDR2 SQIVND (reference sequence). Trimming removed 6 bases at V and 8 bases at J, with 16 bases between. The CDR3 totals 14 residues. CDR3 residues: CASRTQGLREKLFF. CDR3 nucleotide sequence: TGTGCCAGTAGGACCCAGGGGTTGCGGGAAAAACTGTTTTTT.